The 8 T cell receptor beta chains reported below all come from one sample, sequenced in a study of cytotoxic CD8 clonotypes in ibrutinib-treated CLL listed by TCRdb under 2021. Library creation used the immunoSEQ multiplex PCR assay. The source is immuneACCESS, and TCRdb retained only in-frame sequences with V and J called. Part of the clones is not carried over; for the studies checked, unresolved V genes explain less than half of this, and the remainder is unexplained. In all, the sample holds 200,000 to 250,000 clones, and roughly 74% of those were seen once. The top ten clones comprise about 16% of the sample. This specimen's time point label, interpreted: 20 to 25 months on ibrutinib. The specimen was PBMCs, collected after 24 months of ibrutinib treatment. The receptors shown here come from a human donor with chronic lymphocytic leukemia.

This rearrangement joins TRBV13 to TRBJ2-1, with 8 bases that match TRBD1. CDR3 length equals 16 residues. After removal of 5 bases from V and 0 bases from J, the junction contained 6 bases not matched to a gene. From germline, CDR1 is PRHDT and CDR2 FYEKMQ (reference sequence). The CDR3 DNA is TGTGCCAGCAGCACCTACAGGGGGAGCTCCTACAATGAGCAGTTCTTC. Its translation: CASSTYRGSSYNEQFF.

CDR3 loop: CAISARTSGEVNEQFF. The CDR3 coding sequence is TGTGCCATCAGTGCACGGACTAGCGGAGAGGTGAATGAGCAGTTCTTC. The chain combines TRBV10-3 with TRBJ2-1; 10 nucleotides agree with TRBD2. From germline, CDR1 is ENHRY and CDR2 SYGVKD. The CDR3 is 16 amino acids. After removal of 4 bases from V and 7 bases from J, the junction contained 10 bases not matched to a gene.

The chain recombines TRBV27 with TRBJ1-1; 8 bases are shared with TRBD1. Germline CDR1 MNHEY, CDR2 SMNVEV (reference sequence). The length of the CDR3 is 14 residues. V lost 7 bases to trimming and J lost 5 bases; unmatched junction nucleotides: 9. CDR3 loop: CASTRQGSGTEAFF. The CDR3 DNA follows: TGTGCCAGCACCCGACAGGGGTCAGGTACTGAAGCTTTCTTT.

This rearrangement joins TRBV7-9 to TRBJ1-1; no firm D call. Germline CDR1 SEHNR, CDR2 FQNEAQ (reference sequence). This CDR3 has 14 amino acids. The ends were cut back, 3 bases at V and 3 bases at J, with 11 bases in the middle. CDR3 region: CASSFPERDTEAFF. The CDR3 nucleotides are TGTGCCAGCAGCTTCCCCGAGAGGGACACTGAAGCTTTCTTT.

This clone has just one count. The chain combines TRBV9 with TRBJ2-5; D unresolved. V was shortened by 2 bases and J by 0 bases, with 2 bases between the two germline ends. There are 12 residues in the CDR3. Germline loops: CDR1 SGDLS, CDR2 YYNGEE. The CDR3 loop is CASSVNQETQYF. The CDR3 coding sequence is TGTGCCAGCAGCGTCAACCAAGAGACCCAGTACTTC. Based on the CDR3 plus reference TRBV9 and TRBJ2-5, the full variable domain is DSGVTQTPKHLITATGQRVTLRCSPRSGDLSVYWYQQSLDQGLQFLIQYYNGEERAKGNILERFSAQQFPDLHSELNLSSLELGDSALYFCASSVNQETQYFGPGTRLLVL.

V usage is TRBV5-1 and J usage is TRBJ2-3; either TRBD1 or TRBD2 may supply D (5 bases each). The CDR3 has 15 amino acids. V was clipped by 2 bases and J by 2 bases, with 12 bases between them. The germline V gene has CDR1 SGHRS and CDR2 YFSETQ. CDR3 protein: CASSLDYRNTDTQYF. The CDR3 region has the DNA TGCGCCAGCAGCTTAGACTACAGGAACACAGATACGCAGTATTTT.

This clone was detected once. The J gene is TRBJ2-7, the V gene TRBV6-5; 11 nucleotides align to TRBD2. Germline V gene sequence: CDR1 MNHEY, CDR2 SVGAGI. With V trimmed by 6 bases and J by 1 base, 5 bases remained unmatched. There are 15 residues in the CDR3. CDR3 nucleotide sequence: TGTGCCAGCAGGAAAGGACTAGCGGGTTCCTACGAGCAGTACTTC. Its translation: CASRKGLAGSYEQYF.

The chain carries TRBV6-5 and TRBJ2-2; TRBD1 might be the D (5 bases). This CDR3 has 14 amino acids. V was pared by 8 bases and J by 1 base, with 11 bases between. CDR1 and CDR2 from the germline V gene are MNHEY and SVGAGI. The CDR3 region is CASGQGWNTGELFF. CDR3 sequence (DNA): TGTGCCAGCGGGCAGGGTTGGAACACCGGGGAGCTGTTTTTT.